This T cell receptor beta chain was observed in a study of blood T cells in healthy people across ages. Healthy Caucasian individuals from Russia aged about 6 to 90 were enrolled as donors. CDR3 length: 15 residues. The V gene's germline CDR1 is MNHNY and CDR2 SVGAGI (reference sequence). A second PCR of about 7 to 12 cycles used a sample-barcoded 5' primer and a J-beta primer mix. TCRdb re-analysed the 5' RACE reads in MiXCR, keeping a single row per CDR3 protein. The sample lists about 720,000 distinct CDR3 sequences; roughly 25% were seen once. Study-level points and caveats: Shifts in expanded clonotypes may have been confounded by donor CMV status, which was unknown.

Notes on this clonotype: Antigen unknown.

These data were also filed under a second study, of T cells of mothers and their children. That paper states: The second PCR used the M1S primer, and this primer added sample barcodes and 2-4 random nucleotides.

This sequence originates from a boy younger than 18 in good health. The rearrangement links TRBV6-6 to TRBJ2-1, with D unresolved. Judging by the DNA end, TRBJ2-5 fits better; the J call may be wrong. The sample taken for sequencing was blood. The CDR3 sequence is CASSYSIGIFETQYF. CDR3 sequence (DNA): TGTGCCAGCAGTTACTCGATTGGTATCTTCGAGACCCAGTACTTC.